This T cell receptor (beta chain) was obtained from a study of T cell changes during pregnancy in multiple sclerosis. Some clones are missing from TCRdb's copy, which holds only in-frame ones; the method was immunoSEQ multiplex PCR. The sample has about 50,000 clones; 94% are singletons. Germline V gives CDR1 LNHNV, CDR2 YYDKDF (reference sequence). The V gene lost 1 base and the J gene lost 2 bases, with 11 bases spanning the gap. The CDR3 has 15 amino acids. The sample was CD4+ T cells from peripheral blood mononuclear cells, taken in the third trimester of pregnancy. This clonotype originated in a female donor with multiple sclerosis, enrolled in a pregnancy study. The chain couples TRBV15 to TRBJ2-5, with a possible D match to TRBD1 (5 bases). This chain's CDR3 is CATSRVGDSQETQYF. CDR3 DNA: TGTGCCACCAGCAGAGTTGGAGACAGTCAAGAGACCCAGTACTTC.